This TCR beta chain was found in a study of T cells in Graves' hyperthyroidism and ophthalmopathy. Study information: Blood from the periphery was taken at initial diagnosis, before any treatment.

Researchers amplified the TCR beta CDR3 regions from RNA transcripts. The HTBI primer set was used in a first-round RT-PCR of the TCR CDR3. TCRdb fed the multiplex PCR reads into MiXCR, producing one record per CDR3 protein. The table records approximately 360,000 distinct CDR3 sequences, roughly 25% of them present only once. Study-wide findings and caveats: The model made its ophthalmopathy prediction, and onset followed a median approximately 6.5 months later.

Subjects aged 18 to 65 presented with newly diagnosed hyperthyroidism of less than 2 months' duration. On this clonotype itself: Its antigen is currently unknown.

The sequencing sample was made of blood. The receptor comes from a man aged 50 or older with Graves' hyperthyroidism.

This CDR3 reads CASSPEGDNEQFF. CDR3 nucleotide sequence: TGTGCCAGCAGCCCAGAGGGAGACAATGAGCAGTTCTTC. The rearrangement links TRBV5-4 to TRBJ2-1; D is possibly TRBD2 (5 bases). Per germline, CDR1 SGHNT and CDR2 YYREEE (reference sequence). Trimming removed 4 bases from V and 5 bases from J, with 10 bases in between. CDR3 size: 13 residues.